This TCR beta chain was found in a study of long-term antiretroviral therapy in people with HIV. The CDR3 contains 10 residues. The ends were cut back, 6 bases at V and 5 bases at J, with 4 bases in the middle. Per germline, CDR1 SNHLY and CDR2 FYNNEI. At survey level, the immunoSEQ assay was run in its v3.0 version. TCRdb's table, derived via immunoSEQ multiplex PCR, lists solely in-frame clones and lacks some. The sample has around 15,000 clones; around 84% are singletons. This clonotype originated in a man aged 18-30 years with HIV. The material sequenced was unsorted PBMCs, taken 0.1 years after starting antiretroviral therapy. This chain connects TRBV2 to TRBJ2-5; D gene unclear. CDR3 in amino acids: CASRRETQYF. In DNA form, the CDR3 reads TGTGCCAGCAGACGGGAGACCCAGTACTTC.